A selection of T cell receptor beta chains follows, all from one sample in a study of human T cells and chemical hapten exposure. TCRdb used MiXCR to reprocess the RACE reads, holding one entry per CDR3 protein. The sample contains roughly 100,000 distinct CDR3 sequences, approximately 9.9% of which appear only once. Sample: whole blood, taken in connection with sensitization to the hapten diphenylcyclopropenone (DPC). The origin of the receptors is a woman aged 40 to 49 with alopecia areata. Some clones in this sample may be carry-over from other donors' samples. Both conserved end residues are part of each CDR3. Fields, in order: V gene, clone size, CDR3 length, D gene, J gene, CDR3 DNA, CDR3 protein. D genes are given only for firm matches. Expanded clones are given a class, and other clones once, few, many or no size at all.

TRBV27	many	13	TRBD1	TRBJ1-1	TGTGCCAGCAGGACACACAGGGGACCTGAAGCTTTCTTT	CASRTHRGPEAFF
TRBV4-2	-	16	TRBD1	TRBJ1-3	TGTGCCAGCAGCCTCACAGGGGCCCCCTCTGGAAACACCATATATTTT	CASSLTGAPSGNTIYF
TRBV6-2/TRBV6-3	many	10	-	TRBJ1-2	TGTGCCAGCAGAAACTATGGCTACACCTTC	CASRNYGYTF
TRBV12-3/TRBV12-4	-	15	-	TRBJ2-1	TGTGCCAGCAGTAGGGACGGTAGCTCCTACAATGAGCAGTTCTTC	CASSRDGSSYNEQFF
TRBV6-2/TRBV6-3	few	12	TRBD1	TRBJ2-1	TGTGCCAGCAGGGGACAGTACAATGAGCAGTTCTTC	CASRGQYNEQFF
TRBV18	many	16	TRBD1	TRBJ2-1	TGTGCCAGCTCACCGCCGACAGGGGCGTCCTACAATGAGCAGTTCTTC	CASSPPTGASYNEQFF
TRBV7-2	many	16	-	TRBJ1-3	TGTGCCAGCAGCTTAGCAGGGGGATTCTCTGGAAACACCATATATTTT	CASSLAGGFSGNTIYF
TRBV20-1	-	14	TRBD1	TRBJ1-2	TGCAGTGCTCCCCTCCCCAGGGGGGACTATGGCTACACCTTC	CSAPLPRGDYGYTF
TRBV5-1	many	15	TRBD1	TRBJ2-7	TGCGCCAGCAGCTTAGAAGGGACAGGAGTCTACGAGCAGTACTTC	CASSLEGTGVYEQYF
TRBV7-2	-	15	-	TRBJ1-5	TGTGCCAGCAGCTCACAGGGCACTACCAATCAGCCCCAGCATTTT	CASSSQGTTNQPQHF
TRBV7-2	few	14	TRBD2	TRBJ2-7	TGTGCCAGCAGCCCCTGGACTAGCTCCGGCGAGCAGTACTTC	CASSPWTSSGEQYF